This T cell receptor beta chain comes out of a study of shared clonotypes between healthy human individuals (dated by TCRdb to the early 2020s). Turning to the overall study: The cohort included a few men and a couple of women between 18 and 49 years of age. To estimate repertoire size and how much clonotype sharing occurs between individuals, the study deeply sequenced the blood TCR repertoires of five healthy adults. For each donor, CD4 naive and CD4 memory were each given three plates, CD8 naive was given two plates, and CD8 memory was given one plate. Different laboratories and diverse techniques were used to prepare libraries and sequence TCR repertoires, to increase sequencing depth and limit assay-specific biases. Each donor's leukapheresis produced roughly between about 0.85 and 10 billion PBMCs. What the authors observed across the whole study: The small number of donors limited the genetic and exposure-history diversity represented. Larger estimated clonotype richness was generally found for naive subsets than for memory subsets. Incomplete sequencing was indicated by rarefaction of sorted-subset datasets, despite the large sequencing depth. Compared with non-shared clonotypes, the clonotypes found in all four sorted-subset donors had higher generation probabilities. When a few donors were compared, the shared fraction of clonotypes was around 5% for naive CD4, around 3.5% for naive CD8, about 2.4% for memory CD4, and 0.4% for memory CD8. Sampling was restricted to blood, and TCR repertoires in tissue are likely to differ from TCR repertoires in blood. Pairwise subsampling led to the expectation that sequencing depth would affect the degree of clonotype sharing among donors.

CD8 naive samples were CD45RO-negative cells positively selected for CCR7, giving a CD45RA+CCR7+ population that excluded TemRA cells. Healthy HIV-negative adults with no recently reported acute infections or vaccinations were included as donors. Every donor was a Caucasian adult living in Nashville, Tennessee, USA. Blood was collected by leukapheresis, and PBMCs were isolated by Ficoll-Histopaque density gradient centrifugation and then cryopreserved in liquid nitrogen vapor phase. Analytical flow cytometry was used to check the purity and quantity of every magnetically sorted T cell population. Genomic DNA was isolated from each sorted fraction and quantified by UV absorbance on a Nanodrop 2000c. Using the deep immunoSEQ assay, multiplex PCR amplified TCR CDR3 regions from genomic DNA. Extracted genomic DNA from each cell subset was distributed evenly across all wells of several immunoSEQ 96-well plates, and each plate was treated as a replicate. For sorted subsets, approximately 190 ng of genomic DNA, equivalent to about 30,000 T cell genomes, went into each replicate PCR. Purified libraries were quantified with a Qubit 3.0 fluorometer, sized on a Bioanalyzer 2100, and re-quantified with the KAPA Library Quantification kit. Every immunoSEQ 96-well plate was sequenced on a separate single-read 150-cycle Illumina NextSeq 550 flow cell. The authors' pipeline ran thus. Because the immunoSEQ output included only junctional sequences and no quality scores, the filtering could not be the same as the filtering used for full-length reads. To assign V/J genes and CDR3, sequences were annotated against IMGT germline references using PyIR, a Python wrapper for IgBLAST v1.9. Reads were filtered out if the reads had weak V/J assignments (E-value above 1e-6), no CDR3, stop codons, out-of-frame junctions, or ambiguous translated residues. V3J clonotypes were defined as sequences sharing the same inferred V gene, J gene, and CDR3 amino acid sequence. To compute the percentage overlap between repertoires, the number of shared unique clonotypes was divided by the size of the smaller repertoire. Repertoire richness was assessed with RTK rarefaction, the Chao1 estimator, and Recon v2.1 estimates of unobserved clonotypes. For all TCRbeta clonotypes obtained by the gDNA method from a handful of donors, generation probabilities were computed with OLGA. Here the immuneACCESS table is served through TCRdb, limited to in-frame sequences with V and J called. Missing clones are a known gap in these copies; in checked studies unresolved V genes cover under half, and the rest lacks a known reason. The V and J calls and clone size were taken over from that table, and D and trimming were inferred from the DNA. This sample gives approximately 840,000 clones in total; about 97% of them show up just once. Roughly 0.23% of the sample belongs to the ten largest clones.

About this clone: It lacks a known antigen. No base quality values were provided; no much bigger clone lies one nucleotide off.

Counted from cysteine to phenylalanine, this CDR3 has 17 amino acids. Left in the record is the CDR3 DNA by itself, 51 bases read in frame from the first base. V ends up 3 bases short and J 4 bases short, with an unmatched junction base count of 11. According to the germline V gene, CDR1 reads SGDLS and CDR2 reads YYNGEE. The source material was naive CD8+ T cells sorted from blood. This sample's cell subset or site label indicates: CD45RA+CCR7+. This TCR derives from a man aged 30-40 years in good health. The sequence joins TRBV9 to TRBJ2-2; 8 central bases correspond to TRBD2. The DNA is as follows: TGTGCCAGCAGCGCCCTGGAAGCGGGAGTATCCACCGGGGAGCTGTTTTTT. The encoded protein is CASSALEAGVSTGELFF.